A selection of T cell receptor beta chains follows, all from one sample in a study of vaccination and CD4 T cells after COVID-19. TCRdb analysed the PCR reads with MiXCR anew, one entry per CDR3 protein. The repertoire holds approximately 40,000 distinct CDR3 sequences, with more than 30% as singletons. The source material was CD4+ T cells from blood, sampled about 7 months after SARS-CoV-2 vaccination. Receptors originate from a human donor who had recovered from COVID-19. Both conserved end residues are part of each CDR3. Each record gives: J gene, clone size, D gene, CDR3 length, V gene, CDR3 protein. The D gene is left open where the match is weak. Clone size is given for some rows only: seen once, a few or many times, or a class if the clone is expanded.

j_call: TRBJ2-7
clone_size: -
d_call: TRBD1
cdr3_length: 11
v_call: TRBV7-9
cdr3_aa: CASSYRGEQYF

j_call: TRBJ2-5
clone_size: -
d_call: TRBD2
cdr3_length: 16
v_call: TRBV5-1
cdr3_aa: CASSLPSGRAGETQYF

j_call: TRBJ2-7
clone_size: -
d_call: TRBD1
cdr3_length: 15
v_call: TRBV28
cdr3_aa: CASSLPTGERYEQYF

j_call: TRBJ1-1
clone_size: -
d_call: -
cdr3_length: 12
v_call: TRBV7-9
cdr3_aa: CASSPRDTEAFF

j_call: TRBJ2-2
clone_size: -
d_call: -
cdr3_length: 12
v_call: TRBV27
cdr3_aa: CASRTNTGGLFF

j_call: TRBJ1-5
clone_size: -
d_call: -
cdr3_length: 15
v_call: TRBV28
cdr3_aa: CASSLYGYSNQPQHF

j_call: TRBJ2-7
clone_size: -
d_call: -
cdr3_length: 16
v_call: TRBV7-8
cdr3_aa: CASSTRWRGILYEQYF

j_call: TRBJ2-1
clone_size: -
d_call: TRBD2
cdr3_length: 19
v_call: TRBV11-3
cdr3_aa: CASSFGGRAVQPSGGEQFF

j_call: TRBJ1-6
clone_size: once
d_call: -
cdr3_length: 14
v_call: TRBV18
cdr3_aa: CASSRQVADSPLHF

j_call: TRBJ1-2
clone_size: -
d_call: TRBD1
cdr3_length: 13
v_call: TRBV20-1
cdr3_aa: CSARDLTGGGYTF

j_call: TRBJ2-1
clone_size: -
d_call: -
cdr3_length: 15
v_call: TRBV19
cdr3_aa: CASSIRTSSYNEQFF

j_call: TRBJ1-5
clone_size: -
d_call: -
cdr3_length: 12
v_call: TRBV28
cdr3_aa: CASSLTDQPQHF

j_call: TRBJ1-2
clone_size: few
d_call: TRBD1
cdr3_length: 15
v_call: TRBV28
cdr3_aa: CASSFRGDRFYGYTF

j_call: TRBJ1-1
clone_size: few
d_call: -
cdr3_length: 13
v_call: TRBV10-1
cdr3_aa: CASSEVSTGYEGF

j_call: TRBJ1-5
clone_size: -
d_call: -
cdr3_length: 14
v_call: TRBV28
cdr3_aa: CASSSGGGSQPQHF

j_call: TRBJ1-2
clone_size: few
d_call: -
cdr3_length: 18
v_call: TRBV7-9
cdr3_aa: CASSPSKGQGGDLYGYTF

j_call: TRBJ2-2
clone_size: few
d_call: TRBD2
cdr3_length: 15
v_call: TRBV25-1
cdr3_aa: CASSDSGRDTGELFF

j_call: TRBJ2-4
clone_size: few
d_call: TRBD2
cdr3_length: 15
v_call: TRBV6-1
cdr3_aa: CASSTGGLAKNIQYF

j_call: TRBJ2-7
clone_size: -
d_call: -
cdr3_length: 14
v_call: TRBV6-2/TRBV6-3
cdr3_aa: CASSYPRSAYEQYF

j_call: TRBJ2-5
clone_size: -
d_call: -
cdr3_length: 17
v_call: TRBV4-2
cdr3_aa: CASSQVFSGDYQETQYF

j_call: TRBJ2-1
clone_size: few
d_call: -
cdr3_length: 13
v_call: TRBV27
cdr3_aa: CASSLGDYNEQFF

j_call: TRBJ1-2
clone_size: few
d_call: -
cdr3_length: 16
v_call: TRBV28
cdr3_aa: CASSLGAGYGTYLYTF

j_call: TRBJ2-7
clone_size: few
d_call: -
cdr3_length: 15
v_call: TRBV20-1
cdr3_aa: CSATFPAGVSYEQYF

j_call: TRBJ2-7
clone_size: -
d_call: -
cdr3_length: 14
v_call: TRBV6-1
cdr3_aa: CASSDRGGFYEQYF

j_call: TRBJ2-2
clone_size: -
d_call: -
cdr3_length: 16
v_call: TRBV2
cdr3_aa: CARLLAEGANTGELFF

j_call: TRBJ2-6
clone_size: -
d_call: -
cdr3_length: 15
v_call: TRBV6-1
cdr3_aa: CASTGESSGANVLTF

j_call: TRBJ2-5
clone_size: few
d_call: -
cdr3_length: 14
v_call: TRBV27
cdr3_aa: CASHALDRWETQYF

j_call: TRBJ1-5
clone_size: -
d_call: -
cdr3_length: 13
v_call: TRBV27
cdr3_aa: CASAHYSNQPQHF

j_call: TRBJ2-3
clone_size: few
d_call: -
cdr3_length: 15
v_call: TRBV19
cdr3_aa: CASSISLASTDTQYF

j_call: TRBJ2-1
clone_size: few
d_call: TRBD2
cdr3_length: 16
v_call: TRBV6-1
cdr3_aa: CASRKGGSGSNNEQFF

j_call: TRBJ2-3
clone_size: -
d_call: -
cdr3_length: 14
v_call: TRBV7-8
cdr3_aa: CASSLVASTDTQYF

j_call: TRBJ1-2
clone_size: few
d_call: TRBD1
cdr3_length: 15
v_call: TRBV20-1
cdr3_aa: CSASQELQGAGGYTF

j_call: TRBJ2-5
clone_size: -
d_call: TRBD2
cdr3_length: 17
v_call: TRBV6-5
cdr3_aa: CASSYLWREGGGETQYF

j_call: TRBJ2-5
clone_size: -
d_call: TRBD1
cdr3_length: 14
v_call: TRBV7-9
cdr3_aa: CASSRTGQQEAQYF

j_call: TRBJ1-5
clone_size: few
d_call: -
cdr3_length: 14
v_call: TRBV6-5
cdr3_aa: CASSYSAYSLPQHF

j_call: TRBJ2-2
clone_size: -
d_call: TRBD2
cdr3_length: 18
v_call: TRBV20-1
cdr3_aa: CSARDLRGLAHNTGELFF

j_call: TRBJ2-7
clone_size: -
d_call: -
cdr3_length: 16
v_call: TRBV7-2
cdr3_aa: CASSLGGVVNSYEQYF

j_call: TRBJ2-7
clone_size: few
d_call: TRBD1
cdr3_length: 15
v_call: TRBV19
cdr3_aa: CASSITGTGANEQYF

j_call: TRBJ2-7
clone_size: -
d_call: TRBD1
cdr3_length: 13
v_call: TRBV6-1
cdr3_aa: CASSAGQFYEQYF

j_call: TRBJ1-2
clone_size: few
d_call: TRBD1
cdr3_length: 16
v_call: TRBV7-9
cdr3_aa: CASSQSGTVVNYGYTF

j_call: TRBJ1-2
clone_size: -
d_call: -
cdr3_length: 14
v_call: TRBV19
cdr3_aa: CASSRDPRSHGYTF

j_call: TRBJ2-5
clone_size: -
d_call: TRBD2
cdr3_length: 14
v_call: TRBV27
cdr3_aa: CASSSGRAGETQYF

j_call: TRBJ2-3
clone_size: few
d_call: -
cdr3_length: 14
v_call: TRBV20-1
cdr3_aa: CSAKQGLPTDTQYF

j_call: TRBJ1-2
clone_size: few
d_call: -
cdr3_length: 13
v_call: TRBV7-3
cdr3_aa: CASSQRTGFGYTF